A few counts support the clone carrying this T cell receptor beta chain. TCRdb used MiXCR to reprocess the 5' RACE reads, holding one entry per CDR3 protein. The sample includes 250,000 to 300,000 distinct CDR3 sequences, 13% seen only once; the top ten take roughly 0.5%. The data derive from a study of T cells after yellow fever vaccination. V trimming: 6 bases; J trimming: 4 bases; junction bases outside the gene matches: 11. The CDR3 covers 16 residues. Germline-derived CDR1 and CDR2 are MNHEY and SVGAGI. The specimen comprised CD4+ T cells sorted from PBMCs, sampled 45 days after the yellow fever booster vaccination. This rearrangement joins TRBV6-5 to TRBJ2-5, with 10 positions matching TRBD2. The TCR sequence derives from a man younger than 40 who received the YFV17D yellow fever vaccine. The CDR3 coding sequence is TGTGCCAGCAGGACCCGGCTAGCGGGAGCTGGAGAGACCCAGTACTTC. It is translated as CASRTRLAGAGETQYF.